This is a list of T cell receptor beta chains from one sample in a study of shared clonotypes between healthy human individuals. Some clones are missing from TCRdb's copy, which holds only in-frame ones; the method was immunoSEQ multiplex PCR. The data show over 950,000 clones, approximately 75% seen once. Material for sequencing was memory CD4+ T cells from PBMCs. The receptors shown here come from a man aged 18 to 30 in good health. Some clones in this sample may be carry-over from other donors' samples. CDR3s include the opening cysteine and the closing phenylalanine or tryptophan. A D gene is named only where the DNA matches it firmly. For some rows the clone size is stated as once, few or many, or as a class when expanded; others skip it.

>once|TRBV30|-|TRBJ2-3
CAWSFRGRHTQYF
TGTGCCTGGAGTTTCCGTGGCCGGCATACGCAGTATTTT
>-|TRBV5-1|-|TRBJ2-1
CASSHGFNNEQFF
TGCGCCAGCAGCCACGGTTTCAACAATGAGCAGTTCTTC
>once|TRBV5-1|-|TRBJ2-7
CASSLVGTTSYEQYF
TGCGCCAGCAGCTTGGTCGGGACAACCTCCTACGAGCAGTACTTC
>-|TRBV11-2|-|TRBJ2-2
CASSPFGTELFF
TGTGCCAGCAGCCCGTTCGGGACAGAGCTGTTTTTT
>-|TRBV18|-|TRBJ2-6
CASSLQRSQVFSGANVLTF
TGTGCCAGCTCACTACAGCGGTCCCAGGTGTTCTCTGGGGCCAACGTCCTGACTTTC
>-|TRBV30|-|TRBJ2-1
CAWSVGGGHEQFF
TGTGCCTGGAGTGTGGGCGGGGGCCATGAGCAGTTCTTC
>-|TRBV9|TRBD1|TRBJ1-1
CASSPSGTGYTEAFF
TGTGCCAGCAGCCCTTCCGGGACAGGGTACACTGAAGCTTTCTTT
>-|TRBV2|-|TRBJ2-2
CASNGLARNTGELFF
TGTGCCAGCAACGGGCTAGCGAGGAACACCGGGGAGCTGTTTTTT
>-|TRBV6-6|TRBD1|TRBJ1-5
CASRRTGVGNQPQHF
TGTGCCAGCAGGCGAACAGGGGTCGGCAATCAGCCCCAGCATTTT
>once|TRBV7-2|-|TRBJ2-3
CASSTRLQGADTQYF
TGTGCCAGCAGCACCAGATTACAGGGTGCAGATACGCAGTATTTT
>few|TRBV6-1|TRBD1|TRBJ1-5
CASTPRDSSNQPQHF
TGTGCCAGCACTCCGCGGGACAGTAGCAATCAGCCCCAGCATTTT
>-|TRBV5-4|-|TRBJ2-1
CASSSRRGARSYNEQFF
TGTGCCAGCAGCTCCAGGAGGGGCGCTAGGTCCTACAATGAGCAGTTCTTC
>-|TRBV6-5|TRBD1|TRBJ1-2
CASSSPRQGGSYGYTF
TGTGCCAGCAGTTCCCCCCGACAGGGGGGCTCCTATGGCTACACCTTC
>-|TRBV7-3|-|TRBJ1-1
CASSLSPHDAAEAFF
TGTGCCAGCAGCTTAAGTCCCCACGATGCGGCTGAAGCTTTCTTT
>-|TRBV7-9|TRBD1|TRBJ1-5
CASTYTPPGQGYNQPQHF
TGTGCCAGCACTTACACTCCGCCGGGACAGGGATACAATCAGCCCCAGCATTTT
>-|TRBV7-8|-|TRBJ1-2
CASSLDPGMKGYTF
TGTGCCAGCAGCTTAGACCCGGGTATGAAGGGCTACACCTTC
>-|TRBV7-3|-|TRBJ2-3
CASSLGGGPDTQYF
TGTGCCAGCAGCTTAGGAGGAGGCCCAGATACGCAGTATTTT
>few|TRBV7-8|-|TRBJ1-4
CASSLAGGEKLFF
TGTGCCAGCAGCTTAGCCGGTGGGGAAAAACTGTTTTTT
>-|TRBV4-1|TRBD2|TRBJ2-2
CASRKGLAGGYGGTGELFF
TGCGCCAGCAGGAAGGGACTAGCGGGAGGTTACGGCGGCACCGGGGAGCTGTTTTTT
>-|TRBV7-2|-|TRBJ2-1
CASSLAVAMHGEQFF
TGTGCCAGCAGCTTAGCGGTAGCAATGCATGGTGAGCAGTTCTTC
>few|TRBV30|TRBD2|TRBJ2-5
CAWSQSSGSSETQYF
TGTGCCTGGAGTCAGTCAAGCGGGAGCTCCGAGACCCAGTACTTC
>-|TRBV5-4|-|TRBJ2-5
CASSLAGHGETQYF
TGTGCCAGCAGCTTGGCCGGGCACGGGGAGACCCAGTACTTC
>-|TRBV5-1|-|TRBJ2-3
CASSLGDGRSTDTQYF
TGCGCCAGCAGCTTGGGGGACGGACGGAGCACAGATACGCAGTATTTT
>-|TRBV27|TRBD2|TRBJ2-5
CASSPLRAGPEETQYF
TGTGCCAGCAGTCCGCTCAGAGCGGGACCGGAAGAGACCCAGTACTTC
>once|TRBV30|-|TRBJ2-7
CAWSPLGSKGYEQYF
TGTGCCTGGAGTCCTCTTGGCTCTAAGGGATACGAGCAGTACTTC
>-|TRBV9|-|TRBJ2-1
CASSVDGLEVDEQFF
TGTGCCAGCAGCGTAGATGGCCTAGAGGTGGATGAGCAGTTCTTC
>few|TRBV7-8|TRBD2|TRBJ2-1
CASIPTSGSPQEQFF
TGTGCCAGCATCCCGACTAGCGGGAGTCCCCAGGAGCAGTTCTTC
>-|TRBV28|TRBD1|TRBJ2-7
CASRLGTGQGSIYEQYF
TGTGCCAGCCGCTTGGGGACCGGACAGGGCTCTATCTACGAGCAGTACTTC
>-|TRBV9|-|TRBJ2-3
CASSSRDATQYF
TGTGCCAGCAGCTCCCGAGACGCTACGCAGTATTTT
>-|TRBV7-2|-|TRBJ1-2
CASSLGGQGYGYTF
TGTGCCAGCAGCTTAGGAGGCCAGGGCTATGGCTACACCTTC
>-|TRBV27|-|TRBJ1-3
CASRALNTGYLRKNTIYF
TGTGCCAGCAGGGCCTTGAACACAGGGTATTTACGGAAGAACACCATATATTTT
>-|TRBV30|-|TRBJ2-1
CAWRLGGDRNEQFF
TGTGCCTGGAGGCTGGGCGGGGATAGAAATGAGCAGTTCTTC
>-|TRBV6-5|-|TRBJ2-5
CASSYFGSTETQYF
TGTGCCAGCAGTTACTTCGGCAGTACGGAGACCCAGTACTTC
>-|TRBV9|TRBD2|TRBJ2-3
CASSGSWREGFGSTDTQYF
TGTGCCAGCAGCGGTTCTTGGCGGGAGGGCTTTGGGAGCACAGATACGCAGTATTTT
>-|TRBV5-4|-|TRBJ1-3
CASSFLGFLSGNTIYF
TGTGCCAGCAGCTTCTTAGGGTTTCTCTCTGGAAACACCATATATTTT
>-|TRBV25-1|TRBD1|TRBJ1-4
CASSPLGGQGYEKLFF
TGTGCCAGCAGTCCCCTGGGCGGACAGGGGTATGAAAAACTGTTTTTT
>-|TRBV11-2|TRBD1|TRBJ2-7
CASSKTGGYEQYF
TGTGCCAGCAGTAAGACAGGGGGCTACGAGCAGTACTTC
>-|TRBV28|-|TRBJ2-5
CASSLARNQETQYF
TGTGCCAGCAGTTTAGCCAGGAACCAAGAGACCCAGTACTTC
>-|TRBV18|-|TRBJ1-3
CASSPAGNSGNTIYF
TGTGCCAGCTCACCGGCCGGGAACTCTGGAAACACCATATATTTT
>-|TRBV30|-|TRBJ2-4
CAWSGVILSVQYF
TGTGCCTGGAGTGGGGTCATTCTTTCGGTTCAGTACTTC
>-|TRBV5-4|-|TRBJ2-1
CASSLAPGSGEQFF
TGTGCCAGCAGCTTAGCGCCCGGGAGTGGTGAGCAGTTCTTC
>-|TRBV11-2|-|TRBJ1-5
CASSATNPGTPNQPQHF
TGTGCCAGCAGCGCCACTAATCCCGGGACACCCAATCAGCCCCAGCATTTT
>-|TRBV18|TRBD1|TRBJ2-1
CASSTRQGASYNEQFF
TGTGCCAGCTCAACCAGACAGGGGGCCTCCTACAATGAGCAGTTCTTC
>-|TRBV30|TRBD2|TRBJ2-2
CAWSVGGAGELFF
TGTGCCTGGAGTGTGGGAGGGGCCGGGGAGCTGTTTTTT
>-|TRBV28|-|TRBJ2-7
CASTRGGWNEQYF
TGTGCCAGCACCCGAGGGGGGTGGAACGAGCAGTACTTC